Listed below are T cell receptor beta chains from one sample, sequenced in a study of cytomegalovirus exposure and HLA in healthy donors. Using immunoSEQ multiplex PCR, the repertoire was profiled, and TCRdb retains in-frame clones only, with some absent. This repertoire shows about 89,000 clones, roughly 80% found once; its top ten account for 1.4%. Material for sequencing was PBMCs. These receptors were obtained from a male donor in good health and CMV-seronegative. The CDR3 runs from the conserved cysteine through the conserved F or W. The order of the fields is V gene, D gene, clone size, J gene, CDR3 protein, CDR3 DNA. D genes are given only for firm matches. Part of the rows lack a size; the others show once, few, many or a class for expanded clones.

TRBV30	TRBD2	-	TRBJ2-7	CAWSVSQLAGGRYF	TGTGCCTGGAGTGTATCCCAGCTAGCGGGGGGAAGATACTTC
TRBV7-2	TRBD2	-	TRBJ2-1	CASSLGPSGGAYEQFF	TGTGCCAGCAGCTTAGGACCTAGCGGGGGGGCTTATGAGCAGTTCTTC
TRBV6-6	-	-	TRBJ1-1	CASSPGSAGTEAFF	TGTGCCAGCAGTCCGGGCTCCGCGGGTACTGAAGCTTTCTTT
TRBV2	-	-	TRBJ1-1	CASSSSRDTEAFF	TGTGCCAGTTCTTCTTCCCGCGACACTGAAGCTTTCTTT
TRBV10-1	-	-	TRBJ2-3	CASSDSVASTDTQYF	TGCGCCAGCAGTGATTCTGTAGCGAGCACAGATACGCAGTATTTT
TRBV7-2	TRBD2	-	TRBJ2-1	CASSLGLMTIAGSYNEQFF	TGTGCCAGCAGCTTAGGATTGATGACTATAGCGGGCTCCTACAATGAGCAGTTCTTC
TRBV5-5	TRBD1	-	TRBJ2-7	CASSLGLNRGYYEQYF	TGTGCCAGCAGCTTGGGTCTTAACAGGGGCTACTACGAGCAGTACTTC
TRBV5-4	TRBD1	-	TRBJ1-4	CASSRTGGRTNEKLFF	TGTGCCAGCAGCCGTACAGGGGGCAGAACTAATGAAAAACTGTTTTTT
TRBV7-2	-	-	TRBJ2-7	CASSLLGGAEQYF	TGTGCCAGCAGCCTATTAGGGGGTGCCGAGCAGTACTTC
TRBV11-3	-	-	TRBJ2-7	CASSAFGNSYEQYF	TGTGCCAGCAGCGCCTTCGGGAATTCCTACGAGCAGTACTTC
TRBV28	-	-	TRBJ2-7	CASREGSYEQYF	TGTGCCAGCAGGGAGGGCTCCTACGAGCAGTACTTC
TRBV5-1	TRBD1	few	TRBJ1-4	CASSFGTVSTNEKLFF	TGCGCCAGCAGCTTCGGGACAGTGTCAACTAATGAAAAACTGTTTTTT
TRBV6-1	-	-	TRBJ1-2	CASTAGTVRYGYTF	TGTGCCAGCACGGCAGGCACCGTGCGCTATGGCTACACCTTC
TRBV7-8	-	-	TRBJ2-7	CASSFHQGPSYEQYF	TGTGCCAGCAGCTTTCATCAGGGGCCTTCCTACGAGCAGTACTTC
TRBV7-2	-	-	TRBJ1-2	CASSFGEVGEGYTF	TGTGCCAGCAGCTTTGGGGAGGTGGGTGAGGGCTACACCTTC
TRBV28	TRBD2	-	TRBJ2-7	CASSLFPGLPFYEQYF	TGTGCCAGCAGTTTGTTTCCGGGACTACCTTTCTACGAGCAGTACTTC
TRBV7-9	-	-	TRBJ1-1	CASSFGSSGNTEAFF	TGTGCCAGCAGCTTCGGATCGTCGGGAAACACTGAAGCTTTCTTT
TRBV7-2	-	-	TRBJ1-1	CASSLALSGGWLNTEAFF	TGTGCCAGCAGCTTAGCGCTAAGCGGGGGGTGGTTGAACACTGAAGCTTTCTTT
TRBV28	-	-	TRBJ2-7	CASLIRGLARYEQYF	TGTGCCAGCCTTATTCGAGGGCTGGCCCGATACGAGCAGTACTTC
TRBV2	TRBD2	-	TRBJ2-2	CASTPGTTNTGELFF	TGTGCCAGCACCCCCGGGACTACTAACACCGGGGAGCTGTTTTTT
TRBV9	TRBD1	-	TRBJ1-2	CASSFSRDRSNYGYTF	TGTGCCAGCAGCTTCAGCCGGGACAGATCTAACTATGGCTACACCTTC
TRBV7-2	-	medium-sized	TRBJ2-1	CASSQSGYEQFF	TGTGCCAGCAGCCAGTCGGGGTATGAGCAGTTCTTC
TRBV30	TRBD2	-	TRBJ2-1	CAWVGSPSGLGPEQFF	TGTGCCTGGGTCGGTTCGCCTAGCGGGTTGGGTCCTGAGCAGTTCTTC
TRBV27	-	-	TRBJ2-7	CASWGEGSYEQYF	TGTGCCAGCTGGGGAGAGGGCTCCTACGAGCAGTACTTC
TRBV9	-	-	TRBJ2-1	CASSASGTFYNEQFF	TGTGCCAGCAGCGCCTCCGGGACTTTCTACAATGAGCAGTTCTTC
TRBV6-1	-	-	TRBJ1-4	CASSESRGYNEKLFF	TGTGCCAGCAGTGAATCTAGGGGTTATAATGAAAAACTGTTTTTT
TRBV19	TRBD2	-	TRBJ2-7	CASSIDLNTGGSSYEQYF	TGTGCCAGTAGTATAGATCTCAATACCGGGGGGTCCTCCTACGAGCAGTACTTC
TRBV19	TRBD1	-	TRBJ1-2	CATRPGQGASNYGYTF	TGTGCCACTCGACCGGGACAGGGGGCTTCTAACTATGGCTACACCTTC
TRBV7-9	-	once	TRBJ2-3	CASSPRGHKSTDTQYF	TGTGCCAGCAGCCCTAGGGGACACAAAAGCACAGATACGCAGTATTTT
TRBV27	-	-	TRBJ1-5	CASSGRIDQPQHF	TGTGCCAGCAGTGGCAGGATTGATCAGCCCCAGCATTTT
TRBV27	-	-	TRBJ2-3	CASSLGPTRSDTQYF	TGTGCCAGCAGCCTCGGGCCCACTAGGTCGGATACGCAGTATTTT
TRBV4-1	-	-	TRBJ1-1	CASSQVLNRATEAFF	TGCGCCAGCAGCCAAGTATTGAACAGGGCTACTGAAGCTTTCTTT
TRBV13	TRBD1	-	TRBJ1-6	CASSSEGDRANLSPLHF	TGTGCCAGCAGCTCCGAGGGAGACAGGGCCAATTTATCACCCCTCCACTTT
TRBV28	TRBD2	-	TRBJ2-7	CASSPRPRLAGLLEQYF	TGTGCCAGCAGTCCCCGCCCGCGACTAGCGGGTCTGTTAGAGCAGTACTTC
TRBV6-1	TRBD1	-	TRBJ1-2	CASSTLLDRNYGYTF	TGTGCCAGCAGTACCCTGCTGGACAGGAACTATGGCTACACCTTC
TRBV5-1	TRBD2	-	TRBJ2-1	CASSPGTSGRSAYNEQFF	TGCGCCAGCAGCCCCGGGACTAGCGGGAGAAGCGCCTACAATGAGCAGTTCTTC
TRBV18	-	few	TRBJ1-2	CASSPEGVKGYGYTF	TGTGCCAGCTCACCTGAGGGTGTGAAAGGGTATGGCTACACCTTC
TRBV19	-	-	TRBJ1-1	CASSMSGVGYTEAFF	TGTGCCAGTAGTATGTCAGGGGTAGGTTACACTGAAGCTTTCTTT
TRBV7-2	-	-	TRBJ2-1	CASSFGLADYNEQFF	TGTGCCAGCAGCTTTGGTTTAGCGGATTACAATGAGCAGTTCTTC
TRBV7-9	TRBD1	-	TRBJ2-7	CASSFPGQAFYEQYF	TGTGCCAGCAGCTTCCCGGGACAGGCTTTCTACGAGCAGTACTTC
TRBV7-6	TRBD2	-	TRBJ2-2	CASSLGWTSGRSGELFF	TGTGCCAGCAGCTTGGGTTGGACTAGCGGGAGGTCCGGGGAGCTGTTTTTT
TRBV4-3	-	-	TRBJ1-5	CASSQVLGEENQPQHF	TGCGCCAGCAGCCAAGTGCTAGGGGAAGAGAATCAGCCCCAGCATTTT
TRBV30	-	-	TRBJ1-1	CAWALARTDIMNTEAFF	TGTGCCTGGGCCCTTGCGAGGACAGACATCATGAACACTGAAGCTTTCTTT
TRBV6-1	TRBD2	-	TRBJ2-5	CASRELAGGGGTQYF	TGTGCCAGCAGAGAACTAGCGGGAGGGGGGGGGACCCAGTACTTC
TRBV29-1	-	-	TRBJ1-2	CSVEGGPKGGYTF	TGCAGCGTTGAAGGGGGCCCCAAGGGTGGCTACACCTTC
TRBV9	TRBD1	-	TRBJ1-3	CASSPRTGTSSGNTIYF	TGTGCCAGCAGCCCCAGGACAGGCACGTCCTCTGGAAACACCATATATTTT
TRBV19	TRBD1	-	TRBJ2-7	CASSMILGPGGIIYEQYF	TGTGCCAGTAGTATGATTCTCGGGCCAGGGGGAATTATATACGAGCAGTACTTC
TRBV7-2	-	-	TRBJ1-1	CASSLVLAREAFF	TGTGCCAGCAGCTTAGTTCTGGCCCGTGAAGCTTTCTTT